This T cell receptor beta chain was documented in a study of human T cells and chemical hapten exposure. Time point denoted: patch test 2, 6 weeks after DPC sensitization. The treatment: therapeutic diphenylcyclopropenone sensitization with weekly scalp DPC. This clonotype occurred many times. With 6 bases removed from V and 4 bases from J, the gap between germline ends came to 12 bases. The germline V gene has CDR1 LGHDT and CDR2 YNNKEL (reference sequence). The CDR3 totals 13 residues. Individual cDNA molecules had unique molecular identifiers attached to them by the library. MiXCR was run by TCRdb on the RACE reads, yielding one entry per CDR3 protein. The sample has around 42,000 distinct CDR3 sequences; 3% to 4% are singletons.

The V call is TRBV3-1, the J call TRBJ2-5; maybe TRBD1 (5 bases). Source: whole blood, taken in connection with sensitization to the hapten diphenylcyclopropenone (DPC). The receptor was isolated from a man aged 35 to 55 with alopecia areata. Some clones in this sample may be carry-over from other donors' samples. CDR3 sequence: CASRPGPAETQYF. The CDR3, as DNA: TGTGCCAGCAGACCAGGGCCCGCAGAGACCCAGTACTTC.